This T cell receptor beta chain was retrieved from a study of shared clonotypes between healthy human individuals. The CDR3 consists of 11 residues. V shed 4 bases and J shed 8 bases, with 11 bases lying between them. Germline CDR1 SQVTM, CDR2 ANQGSEA. Those who donated, Caucasian adults without exception, all lived in Nashville, Tennessee. Sorted-subset replicate PCR reactions were performed with approximately 200 ng DNA, corresponding to roughly 31,000 T cell genomes. The assay was immunoSEQ multiplex PCR, and TCRdb's table has in-frame clones only and misses some. The data show nearly 750,000 clones, around 77% seen once.

The sequenced material came from memory CD4+ T cells sorted from blood. Described subset: CD45RA-negative fraction. The chain recombines TRBV29-1 with TRBJ1-2; D unresolved. This sequence originates from a woman aged 30 to 39 in good health. Here the CDR3 DNA reads TGCAGCGTTGGAAACTGGGGAGGCTACACCTTC. Translation gives CSVGNWGGYTF.